This T cell receptor beta chain derives from a study of shared clonotypes between healthy human individuals. Naive CD8 cells, CD45RO-negative and positively selected for CCR7, excluded terminally differentiated effector memory CD45RA+ cells. Those who donated were healthy HIV-negative adults, with no recent acute infections or vaccinations reported. CDR1 is PRHDT, CDR2 FYEKMQ, per germline (reference sequence). Trimming took off 5 bases at V and 6 bases at J, with 10 bases between the two ends. The CDR3 spans 13 residues. An assay was performed, and its level was deep. Generated by immunoSEQ multiplex PCR, the TCRdb table keeps only in-frame clones and is missing some. The repertoire holds around 2,000,000 clones, approximately 95% seen once, with 1.1% in the top ten.

This TCR was sampled from a man between 18 and 35 years old in good health. Input material: naive CD8+ T cells sorted from blood. The rearrangement joins TRBV13 to TRBJ2-2; D remains unclear. The CDR3 is CASSLGVPGELFF. CDR3 coding DNA: TGTGCCAGCAGCCTCGGCGTACCCGGGGAGCTGTTTTTT.